Listed here are 14 T cell receptor beta chains from one sample, sequenced in a study of CD8 T cells in ankylosing spondylitis (dated by TCRdb to the late 2010s). The library was prepared using 5' RACE. For sequencing, an Illumina HiSeq 2500 was employed. The public reads were reanalyzed by TCRdb: fastp trimming at Q25, MiXCR alignment, in-frame beta chains only. Merged by CDR3 protein, the rows form single entries marked with the most common genes and DNA. Recorded for this sample are about 150,000 distinct CDR3 sequences; approximately 10% of them occurred a single time. Approximately 4% of the sample is taken by the ten largest. Sequenced: blood, either unsorted or a sorted T cell fraction (not recorded which). These receptors were obtained from a female donor with ankylosing spondylitis or in good health (not recorded which).

This clonotype was seen at least ten times. This chain uses TRBV7-2 with TRBJ1-1; the D is unclear. V lost 2 bases and J lost 0, with 13 bases in between. This CDR3 has 16 amino acids. CDR1 and CDR2 from the germline V gene are SGHTA and FQGNSA. DNA of the CDR3: TGTGCCAGCAGCTTACCAGAAGACATTATGAACACTGAAGCTTTCTTT. Its protein is CASSLPEDIMNTEAFF.

This clonotype was detected ten times or more. This chain connects TRBV7-2 to TRBJ2-7; weak D call: TRBD1 (6 bases). The germline V gene encodes CDR1 SGHTA and CDR2 FQGNSA. This CDR3 region has 13 residues. Between the trimmed V and J ends, which lost 0 bases and 6 bases, there was a span of 9 bases. The CDR3 coding sequence is TGTGCCAGCAGCTTAGCCAGGGGACGCGAGCAGTACTTC. Translated, it gives CASSLARGREQYF. Based on the CDR3 plus reference TRBV7-2 and TRBJ2-7, the full variable domain is GAGVSQSPSNKVTEKGKDVELRCDPISGHTALYWYRQSLGQGLEFLIYFQGNSAPDKSGLPSDRFSAERTGGSVSTLTIQRTQQEDSAVYLCASSLARGREQYFGPGTRLTVT.

This clonotype was counted a few times. The chain has TRBV2 and TRBJ2-3; no firm D call. Germline V lookup: CDR1 SNHLY, CDR2 FYNNEI. Trimming removed 7 bases from V and 6 bases from J, with 14 bases in between. CDR3 length: 13 amino acids. The CDR3 loop reads CASKYGEVDTQYF. CDR3 sequence (DNA): TGTGCCAGCAAGTACGGCGAGGTGGATACGCAGTATTTT.

This clonotype was seen ten or more times. The chain recombines TRBV5-6 with TRBJ2-7; D gene ambiguous. Germline V lookup: CDR1 SGHDT, CDR2 YYEEEE. V was shortened by 3 bases and J by 4 bases, with 14 bases between the two germline ends. This CDR3 region has 14 residues. The CDR3 here is CASSSLGLAYEQYF. The CDR3 DNA follows: TGTGCCAGCAGCTCGCTAGGTCTGGCATACGAGCAGTACTTC.

This clonotype was counted many times. The V call is TRBV20-1, the J call TRBJ2-7; 12 bases match TRBD2. The CDR3 spans 17 residues. Germline values: CDR1 DFQATT, CDR2 SNEGSKA (reference sequence). The trim removed 1 base at V and 4 bases at J, leaving 11 bases unmatched. The CDR3 here is CSARAPPASGRGYEQYF. DNA of the CDR3: TGCAGTGCTAGAGCCCCGCCGGCTAGCGGGAGGGGATACGAGCAGTACTTC.

This chain joins TRBV19 and TRBJ1-1, with a weak D call TRBD1 (5 bases). Trimming shortened V by 2 bases and J by 8 bases, and 9 bases separated the two germline ends. The germline CDR1 and CDR2 sequences are LNHDA and SQIVND (reference sequence). This CDR3 spans 12 amino acids. CDR3 DNA sequence: TGTGCCAGTAGTATAAATCAGGGAGAAGCTTTCTTT. Translation: CASSINQGEAFF.

This clonotype has at least ten counts. The genes are TRBV29-1 and TRBJ2-7; either TRBD1 or TRBD2 may fit D (5 bases each). The CDR3 sequence is 11 residues long. With 3 bases removed from V and 12 bases from J, the gap between germline ends came to 15 bases. CDR1 is SQVTM and CDR2 is ANQGSEA in the germline V gene. The CDR3 spells CSVETAGVRYF. CDR3 bases: TGCAGCGTTGAGACAGCCGGGGTCCGGTACTTC.

Concerning this clonotype: Germline is not matched at one junction end, which may reflect a read error. The chain combines TRBV20-1 with TRBJ2-3; perhaps TRBD2 as D (5 bases). Per the germline V gene, CDR1 is DFQATT and CDR2 is SNEGSKA (reference sequence). This CDR3 spans 18 amino acids. CDR3 in amino acids: CCASPWTGGRTSTDTQYF. CDR3 coding DNA: TGCTGTGCTAGCCCGTGGACTGGCGGGCGTACTAGCACAGATACGCAGTATTTT.

Note on this clonotype: At one end, the junction sequence differs from germline, possibly due to a read error. The V call is TRBV5-1, the J call TRBJ2-7; possibly TRBD1 or TRBD2 for D (5 bases each). This CDR3 spans 13 amino acids. Germline CDR1 and CDR2: SGHRS and YFSETQ. The CDR3 reads CASSLGPRYERYF. CDR3 sequence (DNA): TGCGCCAGTAGCTTGGGACCAAGGTACGAGCGGTACTTC.

This clonotype was counted at least ten times. The rearrangement links TRBV20-1 to TRBJ2-7; 7 bases agree with TRBD2. This CDR3 has 14 amino acids. In germline, CDR1 is DFQATT, CDR2 SNEGSKA (reference sequence). After removal of 5 bases from V and 2 bases from J, the junction contained 9 bases not matched to a gene. The CDR3 DNA sequence: TGCAGTGCTCGTAGCCTAGCGGCCCCCTACGAGCAGTACTTC. Protein product: CSARSLAAPYEQYF.

This clonotype has a count of ten or more. The genes are TRBV9 and TRBJ2-1, with 10 nucleotides matching TRBD2. Looked up from germline, CDR1 is SGDLS and CDR2 is YYNGEE. Trimming at V came to 7 bases and at J to 7 bases, leaving 8 bases not matched to a gene. The CDR3 spans 14 residues. DNA of the CDR3: TGTGCCAGCCAAAGCGGGGGGGCCGGGAATGAGCAGTTCTTC. Protein sequence: CASQSGGAGNEQFF.

The rearrangement uses TRBV5-1 and TRBJ2-1; 14 bases agree with TRBD2. The CDR3 totals 21 residues. Germline V gives CDR1 SGHRS, CDR2 YFSETQ. With V trimmed by 0 bases and J by 0 bases, 11 bases remained unmatched. CDR3 protein: CASSLARGTSGRTGSYNEQFF. CDR3 nucleotides: TGCGCCAGCAGCTTGGCGAGAGGGACTAGCGGGAGAACGGGCTCCTACAATGAGCAGTTCTTC.

This clonotype was observed a handful of times. The V call is TRBV10-3, the J call TRBJ1-6; the D is unclear. Germline lookup yields CDR1 ENHRY and CDR2 SYGVKD. The length of the CDR3 is 12 residues. Trimming shortened V by 0 bases and J by 14 bases, and 8 bases separated the two germline ends. This CDR3 is CAISESYDALHF. The CDR3 bases are TGTGCCATCAGTGAGTCGTATGACGCCCTCCACTTT.

This chain joins TRBV7-2 and TRBJ2-5; D not resolved. Germline CDR1 is SGHTA and CDR2 is FQGNSA. This CDR3 comprises 12 residues. With 2 bases removed from V and 5 bases from J, the gap between germline ends came to 6 bases. The DNA of the CDR3 is TGTGCCAGCAGCTTATCCCCCGAGACCCAGTACTTC. Amino acids: CASSLSPETQYF.